These T cell receptor beta chains were read from a single sample in a study of T-cell reconstitution after alpha-beta-depleted transplantation in children. TCRdb reprocessed the PCR reads via MiXCR and lists one record per CDR3 protein. This sample has about a million distinct CDR3 sequences, with around 30% found just once. The material was PBMCs, mostly from graft donor cells, obtained 360 days after TCRalphabeta/CD19-depleted stem cell transplant. Receptors were obtained from a boy under three years old who had a stem cell transplant for SCID, so the T cells may come from the graft donor. Both conserved end residues are part of each CDR3. D genes are given only for firm matches. Expanded clones are given a class, and other clones once, few, many or no size at all.

D gene,V gene,J gene,clone size,CDR3 protein
NA,TRBV2,TRBJ2-5,NA,CASSELGGVETQYF
TRBD1,TRBV6-5,TRBJ1-2,NA,CASSSKDRAFSGYTF
NA,TRBV4-1,TRBJ1-5,NA,CASSHYTRTAWGNQPQHF
NA,TRBV7-9,TRBJ1-4,NA,CASSYAGYSNEKLFF
TRBD1,TRBV3-1,TRBJ1-1,few,CASSQVGTDNTEAFF
NA,TRBV28,TRBJ2-3,NA,CASISDPRPAGDTQYF
NA,TRBV6-5,TRBJ2-5,NA,CASRRADSAETQYF
NA,TRBV11-1,TRBJ2-7,NA,CASSFGQLEGEQYF
NA,TRBV6-5,TRBJ2-7,NA,CASSSVDRNYYEQYF
NA,TRBV28,TRBJ2-3,NA,CASSFVGGASTDTQYF
NA,TRBV6-2/TRBV6-3,TRBJ1-5,NA,CASRIRASNQPQHF
NA,TRBV7-6,TRBJ2-7,NA,CASSLYQGFEQYF
TRBD1,TRBV9,TRBJ2-1,once,CASSADPGTGAGSSYNEQFF
TRBD2,TRBV5-1,TRBJ2-3,few,CASSLGRTSGGPTSTDTQYF
NA,TRBV6-1,TRBJ1-5,few,CASMGQGRNSNQPQHF
NA,TRBV5-1,TRBJ1-4,few,CASSPLPGRASTNEKLFF